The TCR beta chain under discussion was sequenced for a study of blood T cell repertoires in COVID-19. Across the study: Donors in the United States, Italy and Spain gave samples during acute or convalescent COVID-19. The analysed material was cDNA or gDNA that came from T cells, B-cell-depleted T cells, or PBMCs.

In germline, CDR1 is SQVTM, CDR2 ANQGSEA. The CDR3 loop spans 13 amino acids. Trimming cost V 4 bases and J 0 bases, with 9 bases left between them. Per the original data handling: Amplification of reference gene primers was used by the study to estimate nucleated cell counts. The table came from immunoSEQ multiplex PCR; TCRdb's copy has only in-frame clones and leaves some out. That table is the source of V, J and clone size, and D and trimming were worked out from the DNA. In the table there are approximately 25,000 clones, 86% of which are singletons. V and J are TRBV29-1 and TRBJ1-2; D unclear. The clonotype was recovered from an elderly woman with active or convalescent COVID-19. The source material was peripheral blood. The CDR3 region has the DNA TGCAGCGTTGTGATCCCAGCTAACTATGGCTACACCTTC. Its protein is CSVVIPANYGYTF.